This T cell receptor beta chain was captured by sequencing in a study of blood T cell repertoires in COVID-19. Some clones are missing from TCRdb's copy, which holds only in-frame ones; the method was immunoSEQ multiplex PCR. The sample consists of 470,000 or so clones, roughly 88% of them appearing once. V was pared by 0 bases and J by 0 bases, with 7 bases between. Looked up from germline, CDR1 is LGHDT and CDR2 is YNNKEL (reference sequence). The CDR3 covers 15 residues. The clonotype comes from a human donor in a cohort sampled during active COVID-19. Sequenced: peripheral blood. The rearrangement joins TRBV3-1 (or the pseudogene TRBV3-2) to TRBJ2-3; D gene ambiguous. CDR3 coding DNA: TGTGCCAGCAGCCAAGATCCCCTCAGCACAGATACGCAGTATTTT. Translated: CASSQDPLSTDTQYF.